The 11 T cell receptor beta chains presented below share a single source sample, sequenced in a study of early T cells in non-severe SARS-CoV-2 infection. TCRdb analysed the 5' RACE reads with MiXCR anew, one entry per CDR3 protein. This sample carries about 80,000 distinct CDR3 sequences, around 10% of them seen once, and the ten largest clones take about 4.5%. The material sequenced was whole blood. Every receptor here comes from an adult who was a healthcare worker with PCR-confirmed SARS-CoV-2 infection or an uninfected control (not recorded which).

There are many counts of this clonotype. The V and J genes are TRBV18 and TRBJ2-7, with 7 bases matching TRBD2. The germline V gene has CDR1 KGHSH and CDR2 LQKENI. The trim removed 4 bases at V and 3 bases at J, leaving 9 bases unmatched. The CDR3 runs to 15 residues. The CDR3 coding sequence is TGTGCCAGCTCACTCGACCAAGGCGGGGGCTACGAGCAGTACTTC. As protein: CASSLDQGGGYEQYF.

CDR3 region: CASSLGGGRMNTEAFF. The CDR3 region has the DNA TGTGCCAGCAGCTTAGGGGGAGGACGGATGAACACTGAAGCTTTCTTT. V gene TRBV7-6 combines with J gene TRBJ1-1; no clear D. The CDR3 is 16 residues long. The germline CDR1 and CDR2 sequences are SGHVS and FNYEAQ. V lost 1 base to trimming and J lost 0 bases, with 12 bases between them. Variable domain in full (rest from reference TRBV7-6 and TRBJ1-1): GAGVSQSPRYKVTKRGQDVALRCDPISGHVSLYWYRQALGQGPEFLTYFNYEAQQDKSGLPNDRFSAERPEGSISTLTIQRTEQRDSAMYRCASSLGGGRMNTEAFFGQGTRLTVV.

This clonotype showed up many times. V usage is TRBV7-2 and J usage is TRBJ2-7; D possibly matches TRBD1 or TRBD2 (6 bases each). CDR1 is SGHTA, CDR2 FQGNSA, per germline. V lost 1 base and J 5 bases, leaving 9 bases between the germline ends. This CDR3 comprises 13 residues. CDR3 protein: CASSLGGADEQYF. The DNA for the CDR3 is TGTGCCAGCAGCTTAGGGGGGGCGGACGAGCAGTACTTC.

This chain uses TRBV5-1 with TRBJ2-3; 8 nucleotides line up with TRBD2. The CDR3 totals 16 residues. The V gene end was trimmed by 4 bases and the J gene end by 4 bases; junction bases not matched to a gene: 11. Germline V gene sequence: CDR1 SGHRS, CDR2 YFSETQ. The CDR3 DNA reads TGCGCCAGCAGCGAACCCGGCGGGGGGACTTCAGATACGCAGTATTTT. This codes for CASSEPGGGTSDTQYF.

This chain links TRBV10-2 with TRBJ2-3; D is uncertain. The V end lost 6 bases, the J end lost 2 bases, and 3 bases lay between the germline ends. The V gene's germline CDR1 is WSHSY and CDR2 SAAADI. CDR3 length equals 11 residues. CDR3 sequence: CASRLTDTQYF. In DNA, the CDR3 is TGCGCCAGCAGGCTCACAGATACGCAGTATTTT.

This clonotype was detected a few times. CDR3 DNA: TGCGCCAGCAGCTTGGACGGGGATAATCAGCCCCAGCATTTT. Its protein is CASSLDGDNQPQHF. V and J are TRBV5-1 and TRBJ1-5, with D unresolved. V lost 0 bases and J lost 4, with 8 bases in between. CDR1 and CDR2 from the germline V gene are SGHRS and YFSETQ. CDR3 length: 14 amino acids.

This clonotype showed up many times. The V and J genes are TRBV7-3 and TRBJ2-1; TRBD1 matches 7 bases. The germline V gene has CDR1 SGHTA and CDR2 FQGTGA. The CDR3 extends over 15 amino acids. The V gene end was trimmed by 0 bases and the J gene end by 2 bases; junction bases not matched to a gene: 1. The CDR3 sequence: CASSLTGTAYNEQFF. DNA for the CDR3: TGTGCCAGCAGCTTAACGGGGACAGCCTACAATGAGCAGTTCTTC.

The gene calls are TRBV29-1 and TRBJ2-5, with D possibly TRBD2 on 5 matching bases. Germline V lookup: CDR1 SQVTM, CDR2 ANQGSEA. The V end was cut by 5 bases, the J end by 7 bases, with 17 bases between. The CDR3 contains 13 residues. The CDR3: CSVRSGSSRTQYF. CDR3 sequence (DNA): TGCAGCGTTCGGAGCGGAAGCTCACGGACCCAGTACTTC.

This clonotype has only a few counts. The V and J genes are TRBV5-1 and TRBJ2-7, with D tentatively TRBD1 or TRBD2 (6 bases each). V lost 0 bases to trimming and J lost 5 bases, with 12 bases between them. Germline CDR1 reads SGHRS; CDR2 reads YFSETQ. The CDR3 is 14 amino acids. CDR3 sequence (DNA): TGCGCCAGCAGCTTGGCCGTGGGGGGCGACGAGCAGTACTTC. Protein: CASSLAVGGDEQYF.

This clonotype was seen more than once but under ten times. The chain has TRBV11-2 and TRBJ2-3, with D perhaps matching TRBD1 (6 bases). The CDR3 covers 15 residues. Trimming removed 1 base from V and 3 bases from J, with 11 bases in between. Per germline, CDR1 SGHAT and CDR2 FQNNGV. The CDR3 loop is CASSLGGGRTDTQYF. The CDR3 coding sequence is TGTGCCAGCAGCTTAGGAGGGGGTCGGACAGATACGCAGTATTTT.

This clonotype was observed many times. The V call is TRBV12-3 or TRBV12-4, the J call TRBJ2-6; TRBD2 matches 10 bases. J lost 0 bases, V lost 7 bases, and 9 bases had no gene match. This CDR3 has 18 amino acids. This CDR3 is CASNPAGLAISGANVLTF. The DNA of the CDR3 is TGTGCCAGCAACCCGGCGGGACTAGCGATCTCTGGGGCCAACGTCCTGACTTTC.